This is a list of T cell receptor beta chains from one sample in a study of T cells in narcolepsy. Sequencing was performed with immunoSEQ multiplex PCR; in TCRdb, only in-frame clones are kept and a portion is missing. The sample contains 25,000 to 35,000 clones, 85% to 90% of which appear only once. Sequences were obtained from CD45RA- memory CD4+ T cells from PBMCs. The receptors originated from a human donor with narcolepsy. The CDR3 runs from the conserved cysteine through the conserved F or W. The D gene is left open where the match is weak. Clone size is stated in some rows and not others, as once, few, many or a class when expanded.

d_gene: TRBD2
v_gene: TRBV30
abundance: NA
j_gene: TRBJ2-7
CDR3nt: TGTGCCTGGAGTGGGATAGCGGGAGGGCTGTACTTC
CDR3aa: CAWSGIAGGLYF

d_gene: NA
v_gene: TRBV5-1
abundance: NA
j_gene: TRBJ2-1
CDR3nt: TGCGCCAGCAGCTTGAATGCCCATAAGACTACCCCCTACAATGAGCAGTTCTTC
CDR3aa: CASSLNAHKTTPYNEQFF

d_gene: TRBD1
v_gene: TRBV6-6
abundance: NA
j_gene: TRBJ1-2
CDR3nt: TGTGCCAGCAGCCCGGGACAGGCCTTTGGCTACACCTTC
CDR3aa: CASSPGQAFGYTF

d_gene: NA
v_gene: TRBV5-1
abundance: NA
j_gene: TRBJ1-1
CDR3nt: TGCGCCAGCAGCCTGTCGGGGGAAACTGAAGCTTTCTTT
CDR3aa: CASSLSGETEAFF

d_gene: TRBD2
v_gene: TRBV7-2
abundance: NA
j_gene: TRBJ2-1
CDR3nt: TGTGCCAGCGAGGCTAGCGGGGGCAATGAGCAGTTCTTC
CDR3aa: CASEASGGNEQFF

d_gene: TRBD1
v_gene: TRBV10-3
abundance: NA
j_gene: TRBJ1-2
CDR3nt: TGTGCCATCAGTGGAACAGGGGACGACTATGGCTACACCTTC
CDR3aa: CAISGTGDDYGYTF

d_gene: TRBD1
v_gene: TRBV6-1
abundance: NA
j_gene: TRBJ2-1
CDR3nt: TGTGCCAGCAGTCATGGACAGGTTGGCAATGAGCAGTTCTTC
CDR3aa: CASSHGQVGNEQFF

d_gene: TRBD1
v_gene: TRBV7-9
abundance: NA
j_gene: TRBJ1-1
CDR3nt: TGTGCCAGCAGCTCTGCCGTAGGGGGCAACACTGAAGCTTTCTTT
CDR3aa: CASSSAVGGNTEAFF

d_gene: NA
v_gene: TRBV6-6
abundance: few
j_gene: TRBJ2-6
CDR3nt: TGTGCCAGCACCCAGACAGGTAGCTCTGGGGCCAACGTCCTGACTTTC
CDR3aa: CASTQTGSSGANVLTF

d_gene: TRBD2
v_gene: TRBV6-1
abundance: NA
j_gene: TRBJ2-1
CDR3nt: TGTGCCAGCAGTGAGACCCGTGGCGGGAGGGCCTATAGTGAGCAGTTCTTC
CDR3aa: CASSETRGGRAYSEQFF

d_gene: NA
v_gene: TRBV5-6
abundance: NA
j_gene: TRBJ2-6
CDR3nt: TGTGCCAGCAGCTTCTCTGGGGCCAACGTCCTGACTTTC
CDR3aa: CASSFSGANVLTF

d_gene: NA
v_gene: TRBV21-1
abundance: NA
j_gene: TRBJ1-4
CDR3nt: TGTGCCAGCACCCTATCCTCGGGGGTAGGTGAAAAACTGTTTTTT
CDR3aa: CASTLSSGVGEKLFF

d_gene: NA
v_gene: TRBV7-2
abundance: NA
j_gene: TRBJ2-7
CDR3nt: TGTGCCAGCAGTTATAGCCGGACAGGGACTACCTACGAGCAGTACTTC
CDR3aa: CASSYSRTGTTYEQYF

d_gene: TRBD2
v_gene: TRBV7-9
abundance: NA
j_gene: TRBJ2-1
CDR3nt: TGTGCCAGCAGCAGATCTTTCGGTGGGGGAGGGGATGAGCAGTTCTTC
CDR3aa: CASSRSFGGGGDEQFF

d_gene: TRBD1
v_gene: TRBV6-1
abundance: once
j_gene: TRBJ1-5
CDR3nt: TGTGCCAGCAGTCACACAGGGGAGGGTCAGCCCCAGCATTTT
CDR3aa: CASSHTGEGQPQHF

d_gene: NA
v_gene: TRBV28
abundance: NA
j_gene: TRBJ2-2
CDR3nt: TGTGCCAGCAGCCTTCTGGCGGGGAAGAACACCGGGGAGCTGTTTTTT
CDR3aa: CASSLLAGKNTGELFF

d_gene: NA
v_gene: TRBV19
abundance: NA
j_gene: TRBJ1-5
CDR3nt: TGTGCCAGTAGTCACCAAACCCAGGAAAATCAGCCCCAGCATTTT
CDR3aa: CASSHQTQENQPQHF